This T cell receptor beta chain was captured by sequencing in a study of blood T cell repertoires in COVID-19. All enrollees were roughly 18 to 89 years old and from around 25 US areas. Participant-given clinical history determined each cohort assignment. The CDR3 runs to 16 residues. Germline V gives CDR1 SGHVS, CDR2 FNYEAQ. The J segment lost 6 bases and the V segment lost 0 bases, leaving 7 bases of the junction unmatched. The authors' processing: Amplification with reference gene primers provided the estimates of nucleated cell counts. Method: immunoSEQ multiplex PCR; TCRdb's copy keeps in-frame clones and lacks some. The V and J calls and clone size come from that table; D and trimming were worked out from the DNA. The table lists 250,000 to 300,000 clones, about 86% of them singletons.

V is TRBV7-6 and J is TRBJ2-3; 9 bases agree with TRBD2. The sequenced sample consisted of PBMCs or T cells enriched from blood (not recorded which). The receptor's source is a man between 25 and 39 years old with acute COVID-19. The chain's CDR3 is CASSLAVSGSSDTQYF. The CDR3 region has the DNA TGTGCCAGCAGCTTAGCGGTTAGCGGGAGTTCCGATACGCAGTATTTT.